Listed below are T cell receptor beta chains from one sample, sequenced in a study of response to subunit inactivated influenza vaccine. TCRdb re-analysed the RT-PCR reads in MiXCR, keeping a single row per CDR3 protein. The data show about 620,000 distinct CDR3 sequences, approximately 10% seen once. A further study also used this sample, focusing on T cells expressing NK-cell markers.

This specimen was PBMCs from blood, taken on the day of vaccination. These receptors were taken from a man aged 45-60 years who received an inactivated influenza vaccine. Both conserved end residues are part of each CDR3. D genes are given only for firm matches. Not all rows give a size; the values are once, few, many and, for expanded clones, a class.

abundance | j_gene | d_gene | v_gene | CDR3aa | CDR3nt
few | TRBJ2-1 | TRBD1 | TRBV7-6 | CASSLHTGQGSNEQFF | TGTGCCAGCAGCCTCCATACGGGACAGGGCTCGAATGAGCAGTTCTTC
NA | TRBJ1-2 | TRBD1 | TRBV28 | CASSSPPGQGNYGYTF | TGTGCCAGCAGTTCGCCCCCGGGACAGGGGAACTATGGCTACACCTTC
NA | TRBJ2-3 | NA | TRBV3-1 | CASSQGDFSTDTQYF | TGTGCCAGCAGCCAAGGGGACTTTAGCACAGATACGCAGTATTTT
few | TRBJ2-7 | NA | TRBV25-1 | CASSAYGDYEQYF | TGTGCCAGCAGTGCGTACGGAGACTACGAGCAGTACTTC
once | TRBJ2-7 | TRBD2 | TRBV7-2 | CASSLGSGSLGQYF | TGTGCCAGCAGCTTAGGCAGCGGGAGCTTAGGGCAGTACTTC
many | TRBJ2-1 | NA | TRBV7-7 | CASSSGDEQFF | TGTGCTAGCAGCTCCGGGGATGAGCAGTTCTTC
few | TRBJ2-5 | NA | TRBV7-2 | CASSLPPNQETQYF | TGTGCCAGCAGCTTACCCCCAAACCAAGAGACCCAGTACTTC
few | TRBJ2-5 | NA | TRBV5-1 | CASSLVPFQETQYF | TGCGCCAGCAGCTTGGTTCCCTTCCAAGAGACCCAGTACTTC
NA | TRBJ2-2 | TRBD2 | TRBV12-3/TRBV12-4 | CASRRSGGPNTGELFF | TGTGCCAGCAGACGAAGCGGGGGTCCGAACACCGGGGAGCTGTTTTTT
few | TRBJ2-3 | TRBD2 | TRBV10-3 | CAISESFPGGPADTQYF | TGTGCCATCAGTGAGTCCTTTCCGGGGGGGCCAGCAGATACGCAGTATTTT
few | TRBJ1-1 | TRBD1 | TRBV7-9 | CASSLRDSEGTEAFF | TGTGCCAGCAGCTTACGGGACAGCGAGGGGACTGAAGCTTTCTTT
few | TRBJ2-1 | TRBD2 | TRBV14 | CASSQGAGTRPNEQFF | TGTGCCAGCAGCCAAGGTGCGGGGACTAGACCCAATGAGCAGTTCTTC
NA | TRBJ2-1 | NA | TRBV6-2/TRBV6-3 | CASSYLGPYNEQFF | TGTGCCAGCAGTTACTTAGGACCATACAATGAGCAGTTCTTC
many | TRBJ2-1 | NA | TRBV20-1 | CSARGRTGVYNEQFF | TGCAGTGCTAGAGGACGGACGGGAGTGTACAATGAGCAGTTCTTC
many | TRBJ2-7 | NA | TRBV5-1 | CASSLGQISYEQYF | TGCGCCAGCAGCTTGGGACAAATCTCCTACGAGCAGTACTTC
NA | TRBJ2-5 | NA | TRBV11-2 | CASSPGYGGETQYF | TGTGCCAGCAGCCCAGGGTATGGAGGAGAGACCCAGTACTTC
NA | TRBJ1-2 | TRBD1 | TRBV5-1 | CASSSLPTGANYGYTF | TGCGCCAGCAGCTCCCTCCCGACAGGGGCCAACTATGGCTACACCTTC
many | TRBJ2-1 | TRBD2 | TRBV4-2 | CASSQRTSGGPGHNEQFF | TGTGCCAGCAGCCAAAGGACTAGCGGGGGTCCAGGTCACAATGAGCAGTTCTTC
NA | TRBJ2-1 | TRBD1 | TRBV30 | CAWSLGQINEQFF | TGTGCCTGGAGTTTGGGACAGATAAATGAGCAGTTCTTC
NA | TRBJ2-2 | NA | TRBV4-1 | CASSLGIGGVNTGELFF | TGCGCCAGCAGCCTTGGGATTGGGGGAGTGAACACCGGGGAGCTGTTTTTT
NA | TRBJ1-1 | NA | TRBV12-3/TRBV12-4 | CASSRIRDTKEAFF | TGTGCCAGCAGTCGGATCCGGGACACAAAGGAAGCTTTCTTT
many | TRBJ2-3 | TRBD2 | TRBV5-1 | CASASGRASDTQYF | TGCGCCAGCGCTAGCGGGAGGGCCTCCGATACGCAGTATTTT
NA | TRBJ2-7 | NA | TRBV12-3/TRBV12-4 | CASSFGRPYEQYF | TGTGCCAGCAGTTTTGGCCGACCCTACGAGCAGTACTTC